These T cell receptor beta chains were read from a single sample in a study of Ad26.COV2.S vaccination and SARS-CoV-2 variants. TCRdb keeps only in-frame clones here, not all; method: immunoSEQ multiplex PCR. This table holds about 350,000 clones, 75% to 90% found once. The sequences come from peripheral blood, collected in a trial of Ad26.COV2.S vaccine versus placebo. The receptors shown here come from a person between 18 and 65 years old who received the Ad26.COV2.S COVID-19 vaccine or a placebo. Each CDR3 is given with its conserved first and last residue. The D gene is left open where the match is weak. Size values are once, few and many counts, or a class for expanded clones, and some rows have none.

clone_size: NA
cdr3_length: 14
j_call: TRBJ1-2
d_call: TRBD1
v_call: TRBV28
cdr3_aa: CASSLRGTGSGYTF
cdr3_nt: TGTGCCAGCAGTTTACGCGGGACAGGGAGTGGCTACACCTTC

clone_size: NA
cdr3_length: 14
j_call: TRBJ2-3
d_call: TRBD2
v_call: TRBV5-4
cdr3_aa: CASSLGLAEDTQYF
cdr3_nt: TGTGCCAGCAGCTTGGGACTAGCTGAAGATACGCAGTATTTT

clone_size: NA
cdr3_length: 18
j_call: TRBJ1-6
d_call: TRBD1
v_call: TRBV15
cdr3_aa: CATSRGPGTAAYNSPLHF
cdr3_nt: TGTGCCACCAGCAGGGGTCCCGGGACAGCTGCCTATAATTCACCCCTCCACTTT

clone_size: NA
cdr3_length: 16
j_call: TRBJ2-6
d_call: NA
v_call: TRBV19
cdr3_aa: CASSIDGGAGANVLTF
cdr3_nt: TGTGCCAGTAGTATAGACGGAGGGGCTGGGGCCAACGTCCTGACTTTC

clone_size: few
cdr3_length: 14
j_call: TRBJ1-2
d_call: TRBD1
v_call: TRBV6-5
cdr3_aa: CASRTQGLNYGYTF
cdr3_nt: TGTGCCAGCAGAACACAGGGGCTTAACTATGGCTACACCTTC

clone_size: once
cdr3_length: 13
j_call: TRBJ2-5
d_call: NA
v_call: TRBV7-2
cdr3_aa: CASSLEPQETQYF
cdr3_nt: TGTGCCAGCAGCTTAGAGCCGCAAGAGACCCAGTACTTC

clone_size: few
cdr3_length: 14
j_call: TRBJ2-7
d_call: NA
v_call: TRBV29-1
cdr3_aa: CSALLPGASYEQYF
cdr3_nt: TGCAGCGCCCTCCTTCCGGGAGCTAGCTACGAGCAGTACTTC

clone_size: NA
cdr3_length: 13
j_call: TRBJ2-5
d_call: NA
v_call: TRBV29-1
cdr3_aa: CSVGQPTKETQYF
cdr3_nt: TGCAGCGTTGGACAGCCGACGAAAGAGACCCAGTACTTC

clone_size: NA
cdr3_length: 14
j_call: TRBJ2-1
d_call: NA
v_call: TRBV7-9
cdr3_aa: CASSLVQGGNEQFF
cdr3_nt: TGTGCCAGCAGCTTAGTACAGGGGGGGAATGAGCAGTTCTTC

clone_size: NA
cdr3_length: 14
j_call: TRBJ1-3
d_call: NA
v_call: TRBV18
cdr3_aa: CASSRDHSGNTIYF
cdr3_nt: TGTGCCAGCTCACGAGATCACTCTGGAAACACCATATATTTT

clone_size: NA
cdr3_length: 14
j_call: TRBJ2-4
d_call: NA
v_call: TRBV5-8
cdr3_aa: CASSLGGSKNIQYF
cdr3_nt: TGTGCCAGCAGCTTGGGGGGTTCCAAAAACATTCAGTACTTC

clone_size: NA
cdr3_length: 16
j_call: TRBJ1-3
d_call: NA
v_call: TRBV11-2
cdr3_aa: CASSFVRGVGGNTIYF
cdr3_nt: TGTGCCAGCAGCTTTGTCCGTGGGGTCGGTGGAAACACCATATATTTT

clone_size: NA
cdr3_length: 18
j_call: TRBJ1-3
d_call: NA
v_call: TRBV19
cdr3_aa: CASTAGPGAPISGNTIYF
cdr3_nt: TGTGCCAGTACTGCCGGTCCAGGGGCCCCAATCTCTGGAAACACCATATATTTT

clone_size: NA
cdr3_length: 16
j_call: TRBJ1-5
d_call: NA
v_call: TRBV6-2/TRBV6-3
cdr3_aa: CASSRSRGLGNQPQHF
cdr3_nt: TGTGCCAGCAGTCGCTCCCGGGGACTGGGGAATCAGCCCCAGCATTTT

clone_size: NA
cdr3_length: 16
j_call: TRBJ2-1
d_call: TRBD1
v_call: TRBV19
cdr3_aa: CASSIQRETGGNEQFF
cdr3_nt: TGTGCCAGTAGTATACAAAGGGAGACAGGGGGCAATGAGCAGTTCTTC

clone_size: NA
cdr3_length: 15
j_call: TRBJ2-2
d_call: NA
v_call: TRBV5-5
cdr3_aa: CASSFEGLNTGELFF
cdr3_nt: TGTGCCAGCAGCTTTGAGGGGCTAAACACCGGGGAGCTGTTTTTT

clone_size: NA
cdr3_length: 11
j_call: TRBJ2-5
d_call: TRBD2
v_call: TRBV12-3/TRBV12-4
cdr3_aa: CASGGEETQYF
cdr3_nt: TGTGCCAGCGGGGGGGAAGAGACCCAGTACTTC

clone_size: NA
cdr3_length: 15
j_call: TRBJ1-6
d_call: NA
v_call: TRBV4-1
cdr3_aa: CASSQVYGGSSPLHF
cdr3_nt: TGCGCCAGCAGCCAAGTTTATGGGGGAAGTTCACCCCTCCACTTT

clone_size: NA
cdr3_length: 13
j_call: TRBJ1-6
d_call: NA
v_call: TRBV30
cdr3_aa: CAWKERGWSPLHF
cdr3_nt: TGTGCCTGGAAGGAGAGGGGCTGGTCACCCCTCCACTTT

clone_size: few
cdr3_length: 19
j_call: TRBJ1-5
d_call: NA
v_call: TRBV2
cdr3_aa: CASSEAEAAHREINQPQHF
cdr3_nt: TGTGCCAGCAGTGAAGCCGAAGCAGCTCACAGGGAGATAAATCAGCCCCAGCATTTT

clone_size: NA
cdr3_length: 14
j_call: TRBJ2-1
d_call: TRBD1
v_call: TRBV7-6
cdr3_aa: CASSLGQGFGEQFF
cdr3_nt: TGTGCCAGCAGCTTGGGACAGGGGTTTGGAGAGCAGTTCTTC

clone_size: NA
cdr3_length: 15
j_call: TRBJ2-2
d_call: NA
v_call: TRBV4-1
cdr3_aa: CASSQEQQYTGELFF
cdr3_nt: TGCGCCAGCAGCCAAGAACAACAGTACACCGGGGAGCTGTTTTTT

clone_size: NA
cdr3_length: 13
j_call: TRBJ2-5
d_call: NA
v_call: TRBV5-1
cdr3_aa: CASSLAGDGGQYF
cdr3_nt: TGCGCCAGCAGCCTCGCCGGTGACGGGGGCCAGTACTTC

clone_size: NA
cdr3_length: 14
j_call: TRBJ2-7
d_call: NA
v_call: TRBV27
cdr3_aa: CASSLAGGDYEQYF
cdr3_nt: TGTGCCAGCAGTTTAGCAGGCGGGGACTACGAGCAGTACTTC

clone_size: NA
cdr3_length: 14
j_call: TRBJ2-7
d_call: NA
v_call: TRBV6-5
cdr3_aa: CASRSGTSTYEQYF
cdr3_nt: TGTGCCAGCAGGTCCGGGACCTCGACCTACGAGCAGTACTTC

clone_size: NA
cdr3_length: 16
j_call: TRBJ1-1
d_call: TRBD1
v_call: TRBV7-8
cdr3_aa: CASRRQGGTGNTEAFF
cdr3_nt: TGTGCCAGCAGAAGACAGGGAGGGACAGGGAACACTGAAGCTTTCTTT

clone_size: once
cdr3_length: 12
j_call: TRBJ2-7
d_call: TRBD1
v_call: TRBV28
cdr3_aa: CASSLVTGGQYF
cdr3_nt: TGTGCCAGCAGTTTAGTGACAGGGGGGCAGTACTTC

clone_size: NA
cdr3_length: 18
j_call: TRBJ1-5
d_call: NA
v_call: TRBV19
cdr3_aa: CASNPTGEWIYSNQPQHF
cdr3_nt: TGTGCCAGTAACCCGACCGGGGAGTGGATTTATAGCAATCAGCCCCAGCATTTT

clone_size: NA
cdr3_length: 13
j_call: TRBJ2-4
d_call: NA
v_call: TRBV30
cdr3_aa: CAAGQLAKNIQYF
cdr3_nt: TGTGCCGCGGGACAGCTAGCCAAAAACATTCAGTACTTC

clone_size: NA
cdr3_length: 14
j_call: TRBJ1-1
d_call: NA
v_call: TRBV5-1
cdr3_aa: CASSLLPGNTEAFF
cdr3_nt: TGCGCCAGCAGCTTGCTGCCGGGGAACACTGAAGCTTTCTTT

clone_size: NA
cdr3_length: 17
j_call: TRBJ2-7
d_call: NA
v_call: TRBV6-4
cdr3_aa: CASSDSSVTRGSYEQYF
cdr3_nt: TGTGCCAGCAGTGACTCTTCGGTTACTAGAGGGTCCTACGAGCAGTACTTC

clone_size: NA
cdr3_length: 14
j_call: TRBJ2-7
d_call: TRBD1
v_call: TRBV2
cdr3_aa: CASSVGQGAYEQYF
cdr3_nt: TGTGCCAGCAGTGTAGGGCAGGGGGCCTACGAGCAGTACTTC

clone_size: NA
cdr3_length: 13
j_call: TRBJ2-7
d_call: NA
v_call: TRBV28
cdr3_aa: CASRPRQAGEQYF
cdr3_nt: TGTGCCAGCAGACCAAGACAGGCGGGAGAGCAGTACTTC

clone_size: NA
cdr3_length: 16
j_call: TRBJ2-3
d_call: TRBD2
v_call: TRBV11-2
cdr3_aa: CASSLVPGLAADTQYF
cdr3_nt: TGTGCCAGCAGCTTAGTCCCCGGACTAGCTGCAGATACGCAGTATTTT

clone_size: NA
cdr3_length: 15
j_call: TRBJ1-2
d_call: TRBD1
v_call: TRBV6-5
cdr3_aa: CASSWTGGESGGYTF
cdr3_nt: TGTGCCAGCAGTTGGACAGGGGGCGAGTCGGGCGGCTACACCTTC

clone_size: NA
cdr3_length: 19
j_call: TRBJ2-7
d_call: TRBD2
v_call: TRBV3-1/TRBV3-2
cdr3_aa: CASSQEGTSGIPSSYEQYF
cdr3_nt: TGTGCCAGCAGCCAAGAAGGGACTAGCGGCATCCCAAGCTCCTACGAGCAGTACTTC

clone_size: NA
cdr3_length: 12
j_call: TRBJ2-7
d_call: TRBD1
v_call: TRBV5-1
cdr3_aa: CASSWTGDEQYF
cdr3_nt: TGCGCCAGCAGCTGGACAGGGGACGAGCAGTACTTC

clone_size: NA
cdr3_length: 14
j_call: TRBJ1-1
d_call: NA
v_call: TRBV20-1
cdr3_aa: CSASASGVNTEAFF
cdr3_nt: TGCAGTGCTAGTGCTTCAGGCGTTAACACTGAAGCTTTCTTT

clone_size: NA
cdr3_length: 13
j_call: TRBJ2-3
d_call: NA
v_call: TRBV25-1
cdr3_aa: CASRSSSSDTQYF
cdr3_nt: TGTGCCAGCAGGAGTAGTTCGTCAGATACGCAGTATTTT

clone_size: once
cdr3_length: 16
j_call: TRBJ2-7
d_call: TRBD1
v_call: TRBV7-9
cdr3_aa: CASSLARAGGYYEQYF
cdr3_nt: TGTGCCAGCAGCTTAGCGCGGGCAGGGGGCTACTACGAGCAGTACTTC

clone_size: NA
cdr3_length: 14
j_call: TRBJ1-4
d_call: TRBD1
v_call: TRBV5-1
cdr3_aa: CASSPTGANEKLFF
cdr3_nt: TGCGCCAGCAGCCCGACAGGGGCAAATGAAAAACTGTTTTTT

clone_size: NA
cdr3_length: 16
j_call: TRBJ2-6
d_call: NA
v_call: TRBV5-1
cdr3_aa: CASSLVSGSGANVLTF
cdr3_nt: TGCGCCAGCAGCTTGGTTTCTGGATCTGGGGCCAACGTCCTGACTTTC

clone_size: NA
cdr3_length: 15
j_call: TRBJ2-7
d_call: NA
v_call: TRBV11-3
cdr3_aa: CASSLGPGPSYEQYF
cdr3_nt: TGTGCCAGCAGCTTAGGTCCGGGACCCTCTTACGAGCAGTACTTC

clone_size: NA
cdr3_length: 15
j_call: TRBJ1-4
d_call: TRBD1
v_call: TRBV28
cdr3_aa: CASSPGGVSNEKLFF
cdr3_nt: TGTGCCAGCAGTCCAGGGGGGGTCTCCAATGAAAAACTGTTTTTT

clone_size: NA
cdr3_length: 14
j_call: TRBJ2-7
d_call: NA
v_call: TRBV5-6
cdr3_aa: CASSLTGSSYEQYF
cdr3_nt: TGTGCCAGCAGCTTAACCGGGAGCTCCTACGAGCAGTACTTC

clone_size: NA
cdr3_length: 16
j_call: TRBJ2-2
d_call: TRBD1
v_call: TRBV5-4
cdr3_aa: CASTSGQGENTGELFF
cdr3_nt: TGTGCCAGCACCTCAGGACAGGGTGAAAACACCGGGGAGCTGTTTTTT

clone_size: NA
cdr3_length: 15
j_call: TRBJ2-1
d_call: TRBD2
v_call: TRBV7-2
cdr3_aa: CASSLVLHAGAEQFF
cdr3_nt: TGTGCCAGCAGCTTAGTACTCCACGCGGGAGCTGAGCAGTTCTTC

clone_size: NA
cdr3_length: 15
j_call: TRBJ1-3
d_call: TRBD1
v_call: TRBV28
cdr3_aa: CASRRTGGSGNTIYF
cdr3_nt: TGTGCCAGCAGAAGGACAGGTGGCTCTGGAAACACCATATATTTT

clone_size: NA
cdr3_length: 13
j_call: TRBJ1-5
d_call: NA
v_call: TRBV6-2/TRBV6-3
cdr3_aa: CASSYLENQPQHF
cdr3_nt: TGTGCCAGCAGTTATTTGGAGAATCAGCCCCAGCATTTT

clone_size: NA
cdr3_length: 15
j_call: TRBJ2-7
d_call: TRBD1
v_call: TRBV4-3
cdr3_aa: CASSQNRGGLYEQYF
cdr3_nt: TGCGCCAGCAGCCAGAACAGGGGTGGGCTGTACGAGCAGTACTTC

clone_size: NA
cdr3_length: 14
j_call: TRBJ2-5
d_call: NA
v_call: TRBV19
cdr3_aa: CASKRGANQETQYF
cdr3_nt: TGTGCCAGTAAGCGCGGGGCCAACCAAGAGACCCAGTACTTC

clone_size: NA
cdr3_length: 16
j_call: TRBJ2-7
d_call: TRBD1
v_call: TRBV27
cdr3_aa: CASSFRSTGNSYEQYF
cdr3_nt: TGTGCCAGCAGTTTTAGGTCGACAGGGAACTCCTACGAGCAGTACTTC

clone_size: NA
cdr3_length: 17
j_call: TRBJ1-6
d_call: TRBD1
v_call: TRBV19
cdr3_aa: CASSIGQESSYNSPLHF
cdr3_nt: TGTGCCAGTAGTATCGGACAGGAAAGCTCCTATAATTCACCCCTCCACTTT

clone_size: NA
cdr3_length: 14
j_call: TRBJ2-2
d_call: NA
v_call: TRBV5-1
cdr3_aa: CASSPTSSTGELFF
cdr3_nt: TGCGCCAGCAGCCCGACTAGTTCCACCGGGGAGCTGTTTTTT

clone_size: NA
cdr3_length: 16
j_call: TRBJ2-1
d_call: NA
v_call: TRBV19
cdr3_aa: CASSTYSAPGIDEQFF
cdr3_nt: TGTGCCAGTAGTACCTACAGCGCACCAGGGATCGATGAGCAGTTCTTC